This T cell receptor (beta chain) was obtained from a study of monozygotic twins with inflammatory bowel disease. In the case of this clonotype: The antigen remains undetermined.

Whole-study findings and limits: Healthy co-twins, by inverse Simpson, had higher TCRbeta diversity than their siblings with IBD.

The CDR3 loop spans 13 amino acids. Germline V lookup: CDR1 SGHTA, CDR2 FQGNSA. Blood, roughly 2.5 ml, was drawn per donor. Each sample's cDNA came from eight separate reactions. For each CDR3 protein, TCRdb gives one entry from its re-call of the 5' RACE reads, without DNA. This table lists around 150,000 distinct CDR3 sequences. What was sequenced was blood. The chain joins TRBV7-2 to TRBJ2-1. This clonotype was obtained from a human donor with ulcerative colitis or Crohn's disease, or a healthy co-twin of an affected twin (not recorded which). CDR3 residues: CASSLFSYNEQFF.